The T cell receptor beta chain described here comes from a study of blood T cells in healthy people across ages. Findings and limits, study-wide: Diversity estimates drawn from one million T cells were deemed underestimates. Age showed a roughly linear inverse relationship with TCR beta diversity per million T cells.

The CDR3 is 15 amino acids. J lost 7 bases, V lost 1 base, and 2 bases had no gene match. Germline CDR1 reads MGHRA; CDR2 reads YSYEKL. Concerning this clonotype: What it recognizes is unknown.

Primers used in a second PCR of roughly 7 to 12 cycles were a sample-barcoded 5' primer and a J-beta primer mix. A single record per CDR3 protein comes from TCRdb applying MiXCR to the 5' RACE reads. The sample has roughly 500,000 distinct CDR3 sequences; more than 20% are singletons. The same specimen was also included in a second study, on T cells of mothers and their children.

This TCR was recovered from a boy aged 5-17 years in good health. The J gene is TRBJ1-6, the V gene TRBV4-1; TRBD1 agrees at 9 bases. Sequencing was performed on blood. The CDR3: CASSQGDRENSPLHF. DNA for the CDR3: TGCGCCAGCAGCCAAGGGGACAGGGAAAATTCACCCCTCCACTTT.